This is a list of T cell receptor beta chains from one sample in a study of blood T cell repertoires in COVID-19. Profiling relied on immunoSEQ multiplex PCR, and the TCRdb table lists in-frame clones only, not all of them. This sample carries 150,000 to 200,000 clones, around four fifths of them seen once, and the ten largest clones take around 20%. Sequencing used peripheral blood. The receptor set was obtained from a woman older than 75 with acute or convalescent COVID-19. Both conserved end residues are part of each CDR3. A D gene is named only where the DNA matches it firmly. Size is omitted from some rows. Given values are once, few, many or a class for expanded clones.

CDR3aa: CASSFSWGLAGWSYEQYF
CDR3nt: TGTGCCAGCAGCTTTTCATGGGGACTAGCGGGATGGTCCTACGAGCAGTACTTC
d_gene: TRBD2
abundance: NA
v_gene: TRBV11-2
j_gene: TRBJ2-7

CDR3aa: CASSPQRGGLNEQFF
CDR3nt: TGTGCCAGCTCACCACAGCGGGGGGGCCTAAATGAGCAGTTCTTC
d_gene: TRBD2
abundance: NA
v_gene: TRBV18
j_gene: TRBJ2-1

CDR3aa: CSACGQGEHEQYF
CDR3nt: TGCAGTGCTTGTGGACAGGGTGAGCACGAGCAGTACTTC
d_gene: TRBD1
abundance: NA
v_gene: TRBV20-1
j_gene: TRBJ2-7

CDR3aa: CASSLSRQGYTEAFF
CDR3nt: TGTGCCAGCAGTTTATCTAGGCAGGGGTACACTGAAGCTTTCTTT
d_gene: NA
abundance: once
v_gene: TRBV27
j_gene: TRBJ1-1

CDR3aa: CASSRDRVNQPQHF
CDR3nt: TGTGCCAGCAGCCGGGACAGGGTTAATCAGCCCCAGCATTTT
d_gene: TRBD1
abundance: NA
v_gene: TRBV6-2/TRBV6-3
j_gene: TRBJ1-5

CDR3aa: CASSESGTGSNGYTF
CDR3nt: TGCGCCAGCAGTGAGTCTGGGACAGGGTCCAATGGCTACACCTTC
d_gene: TRBD1
abundance: few
v_gene: TRBV10-2
j_gene: TRBJ1-2

CDR3aa: CASSYRRGRAKNIQYF
CDR3nt: TGTGCCAGCAGTTACCGGCGGGGACGGGCCAAAAACATTCAGTACTTC
d_gene: NA
abundance: NA
v_gene: TRBV6-5
j_gene: TRBJ2-4

CDR3aa: CASSILGQGSYEQYF
CDR3nt: TGTGCCAGTAGTATTCTGGGACAGGGATCCTACGAGCAGTACTTC
d_gene: TRBD1
abundance: NA
v_gene: TRBV19
j_gene: TRBJ2-7

CDR3aa: CASSLAGQGGTTGELFF
CDR3nt: TGTGCCAGCAGCTTAGCAGGACAGGGGGGGACCACCGGGGAGCTGTTTTTT
d_gene: TRBD1
abundance: NA
v_gene: TRBV7-6
j_gene: TRBJ2-2

CDR3aa: CASSRDGGARAGNTIYF
CDR3nt: TGTGCCAGCAGCCGCGATGGGGGGGCGCGGGCTGGAAACACCATATATTTT
d_gene: NA
abundance: few
v_gene: TRBV7-2
j_gene: TRBJ1-3

CDR3aa: CASSPWTATNEKLFF
CDR3nt: TGTGCCAGCAGCCCGTGGACAGCAACTAATGAAAAACTGTTTTTT
d_gene: NA
abundance: NA
v_gene: TRBV7-9
j_gene: TRBJ1-4

CDR3aa: CASSRARSPLHF
CDR3nt: TGTGCCAGCAGCCGGGCTCGGTCACCCCTCCACTTT
d_gene: NA
abundance: NA
v_gene: TRBV3-1/TRBV3-2
j_gene: TRBJ1-6

CDR3aa: CASSRQQGQETQYF
CDR3nt: TGTGCCAGCTCACGACAACAGGGCCAAGAGACCCAGTACTTC
d_gene: NA
abundance: NA
v_gene: TRBV18
j_gene: TRBJ2-5

CDR3aa: CASSFDRTGRDYGYTF
CDR3nt: TGTGCCAGCAGCTTCGACCGGACAGGGAGGGACTATGGCTACACCTTC
d_gene: TRBD1
abundance: NA
v_gene: TRBV5-4
j_gene: TRBJ1-2

CDR3aa: CASSPPQVLNTEAFF
CDR3nt: TGTGCCAGCTCACCACCCCAGGTTTTGAACACTGAAGCTTTCTTT
d_gene: NA
abundance: NA
v_gene: TRBV18
j_gene: TRBJ1-1

CDR3aa: CASSQPSAGYNEQFF
CDR3nt: TGCGCCAGCAGCCAACCCTCCGCGGGTTACAATGAGCAGTTCTTC
d_gene: NA
abundance: few
v_gene: TRBV4-1
j_gene: TRBJ2-1

CDR3aa: CASSLKRGTGQRTDTQYF
CDR3nt: TGTGCCAGCAGCTTAAAAAGGGGTACGGGACAACGCACAGATACGCAGTATTTT
d_gene: NA
abundance: few
v_gene: TRBV7-2
j_gene: TRBJ2-3

CDR3aa: CASSEESLQGNQPQHF
CDR3nt: TGTGCCAGCAGTGAAGAGTCCCTACAGGGCAATCAGCCCCAGCATTTT
d_gene: NA
abundance: NA
v_gene: TRBV2
j_gene: TRBJ1-5

CDR3aa: CAIGHSTNEKLFF
CDR3nt: TGTGCCATAGGACATTCAACTAATGAAAAACTGTTTTTT
d_gene: NA
abundance: few
v_gene: TRBV10-3
j_gene: TRBJ1-4

CDR3aa: CASSSDGLAGVETQYF
CDR3nt: TGTGCCAGCAGCTCCGACGGACTAGCGGGAGTAGAGACCCAGTACTTC
d_gene: TRBD2
abundance: once
v_gene: TRBV7-6
j_gene: TRBJ2-5

CDR3aa: CASSADRVGQETQYF
CDR3nt: TGCGCCAGCAGCGCGGACAGGGTGGGCCAAGAGACCCAGTACTTC
d_gene: TRBD1
abundance: NA
v_gene: TRBV5-1
j_gene: TRBJ2-5

CDR3aa: CASSSDREDGYTF
CDR3nt: TGTGCCAGCAGCTCGGACAGGGAGGATGGCTACACCTTC
d_gene: TRBD1
abundance: once
v_gene: TRBV5-4
j_gene: TRBJ1-2

CDR3aa: CTSGKTSGGLNTEAFF
CDR3nt: TGCACCAGCGGCAAGACGTCCGGGGGATTGAACACTGAAGCTTTCTTT
d_gene: NA
abundance: few
v_gene: TRBV1
j_gene: TRBJ1-1

CDR3aa: CASSLEGQGAGYGYTF
CDR3nt: TGCGCCAGCAGCTTGGAAGGGCAGGGGGCCGGTTATGGCTACACCTTC
d_gene: TRBD1
abundance: NA
v_gene: TRBV5-1
j_gene: TRBJ1-2

CDR3aa: CASSLGEGTRRYF
CDR3nt: TGTGCCAGCAGCTTAGGGGAGGGGACTAGACGATATTTT
d_gene: TRBD2
abundance: NA
v_gene: TRBV7-9
j_gene: TRBJ2-3

CDR3aa: CASSQDLQRGRTDTQYF
CDR3nt: TGTGCCAGCAGCCAAGATTTGCAGCGGGGGAGGACAGATACGCAGTATTTT
d_gene: TRBD2
abundance: NA
v_gene: TRBV4-2
j_gene: TRBJ2-3

CDR3aa: CASSSRGALYGYTF
CDR3nt: TGTGCCAGCAGCTCCCGTGGGGCCTTGTATGGCTACACCTTC
d_gene: NA
abundance: NA
v_gene: TRBV5-6
j_gene: TRBJ1-2

CDR3aa: CASSPGGTGVCFYEQYF
CDR3nt: TGTGCCAGCAGCCCCGGAGGGACAGGGGTTTGTTTCTACGAGCAGTACTTC
d_gene: NA
abundance: once
v_gene: TRBV21-1
j_gene: TRBJ2-7

CDR3aa: CATSTGTGWQYF
CDR3nt: TGCGCCACCTCGACAGGGACAGGGTGGCAGTACTTC
d_gene: TRBD1
abundance: few
v_gene: TRBV10-1
j_gene: TRBJ2-7

CDR3aa: CASNKRQGAPDTEAFF
CDR3nt: TGTGCCAGCAACAAACGGCAGGGGGCCCCGGACACTGAAGCTTTCTTT
d_gene: TRBD1
abundance: NA
v_gene: TRBV5-4
j_gene: TRBJ1-1

CDR3aa: CASSQEYETQYF
CDR3nt: TGTGCCAGCAGCCAAGAGTATGAGACCCAGTACTTC
d_gene: NA
abundance: NA
v_gene: TRBV3-1/TRBV3-2
j_gene: TRBJ2-5

CDR3aa: CASSRRGGNEQFF
CDR3nt: TGTGCCAGCAGCCGGCGGGGAGGGAATGAGCAGTTCTTC
d_gene: TRBD2
abundance: NA
v_gene: TRBV3-1/TRBV3-2
j_gene: TRBJ2-1

CDR3aa: CASSLRQGSTNYGYTF
CDR3nt: TGTGCCAGCAGTTTAAGACAGGGTTCTACTAACTATGGCTACACCTTC
d_gene: TRBD1
abundance: NA
v_gene: TRBV27
j_gene: TRBJ1-2

CDR3aa: CASSPGLAGEHTYNEQFF
CDR3nt: TGTGCCAGCAGCCCGGGACTAGCGGGAGAACACACATACAATGAGCAGTTCTTC
d_gene: TRBD2
abundance: NA
v_gene: TRBV11-3
j_gene: TRBJ2-1

CDR3aa: CASSERGLVEAFF
CDR3nt: TGTGCCAGCAGTGAAAGGGGCCTCGTTGAAGCTTTCTTT
d_gene: NA
abundance: NA
v_gene: TRBV6-1
j_gene: TRBJ1-1

CDR3aa: CSVQGAETQYF
CDR3nt: TGCAGCGTTCAGGGGGCAGAGACCCAGTACTTC
d_gene: TRBD1
abundance: NA
v_gene: TRBV29-1
j_gene: TRBJ2-5

CDR3aa: CAISPLGSQETQYF
CDR3nt: TGTGCCATCAGTCCACTAGGAAGCCAAGAGACCCAGTACTTC
d_gene: NA
abundance: NA
v_gene: TRBV10-3
j_gene: TRBJ2-5

CDR3aa: CATSDSGNSGNTIYF
CDR3nt: TGTGCCACCAGTGATTCAGGCAACTCTGGAAACACCATATATTTT
d_gene: NA
abundance: NA
v_gene: TRBV24-1
j_gene: TRBJ1-3

CDR3aa: CASSPGGQGVETQYF
CDR3nt: TGTGCCAGCAGCCCCGGGGGACAGGGGGTAGAGACCCAGTACTTC
d_gene: TRBD1
abundance: NA
v_gene: TRBV13
j_gene: TRBJ2-5

CDR3aa: CASSYGTGEKLFF
CDR3nt: TGCGCCAGCAGCTACGGGACAGGGGAAAAACTGTTTTTT
d_gene: TRBD1
abundance: NA
v_gene: TRBV4-3
j_gene: TRBJ1-4

CDR3aa: CASSSGLTGREAFF
CDR3nt: TGTGCCAGCTCATCGGGACTTACAGGACGTGAAGCTTTCTTT
d_gene: NA
abundance: once
v_gene: TRBV18
j_gene: TRBJ1-1

CDR3aa: CASGQFGNTGELFF
CDR3nt: TGCGCCAGCGGCCAGTTTGGGAACACCGGGGAGCTGTTTTTT
d_gene: NA
abundance: NA
v_gene: TRBV10-2
j_gene: TRBJ2-2

CDR3aa: CASRPQGFLGYTF
CDR3nt: TGTGCCAGCAGGCCACAGGGGTTTTTGGGCTACACCTTC
d_gene: TRBD1
abundance: NA
v_gene: TRBV28
j_gene: TRBJ1-2

CDR3aa: CASSWWGTSAPDTQYF
CDR3nt: TGTGCCAGCAGCTGGTGGGGGACTTCCGCCCCAGATACGCAGTATTTT
d_gene: NA
abundance: NA
v_gene: TRBV5-6
j_gene: TRBJ2-3

CDR3aa: CASSYSVPRGHEQFF
CDR3nt: TGTGCCAGCAGTTACTCGGTCCCAAGGGGGCATGAGCAGTTCTTC
d_gene: TRBD1
abundance: NA
v_gene: TRBV6-5
j_gene: TRBJ2-1

CDR3aa: CASSIRQGSTDTQYF
CDR3nt: TGTGCCAGTAGTATCCGCCAGGGGAGCACAGATACGCAGTATTTT
d_gene: NA
abundance: NA
v_gene: TRBV19
j_gene: TRBJ2-3

CDR3aa: CASSSQGSSYEQYF
CDR3nt: TGTGCCAGCAGTTCACAGGGAAGCTCCTACGAGCAGTACTTC
d_gene: NA
abundance: NA
v_gene: TRBV7-3
j_gene: TRBJ2-7

CDR3aa: CASSPSITGGVNYGYTF
CDR3nt: TGTGCCAGCAGTCCTAGCATAACGGGAGGAGTCAACTATGGCTACACCTTC
d_gene: NA
abundance: NA
v_gene: TRBV28
j_gene: TRBJ1-2

CDR3aa: CASSPWGEYGYTF
CDR3nt: TGTGCCAGCAGCCCGTGGGGCGAATATGGCTACACCTTC
d_gene: NA
abundance: NA
v_gene: TRBV6-5
j_gene: TRBJ1-2

CDR3aa: CASSSTGGEQETQYF
CDR3nt: TGTGCCAGCAGCTCGACAGGGGGGGAACAAGAGACCCAGTACTTC
d_gene: TRBD1
abundance: NA
v_gene: TRBV11-3
j_gene: TRBJ2-5

CDR3aa: CASSPGPGLNTGELFF
CDR3nt: TGTGCCAGCAGCCCAGGCCCAGGTTTGAACACCGGGGAGCTGTTTTTT
d_gene: NA
abundance: NA
v_gene: TRBV14
j_gene: TRBJ2-2

CDR3aa: CASSTWQGATYEQYF
CDR3nt: TGCGCCAGCAGCACCTGGCAGGGGGCGACTTACGAGCAGTACTTC
d_gene: TRBD1
abundance: NA
v_gene: TRBV5-1
j_gene: TRBJ2-7